Shown below are 28 T cell receptor beta chains from a single sample sequenced in a study of radiation and T cells in renal cell carcinoma. Time point defined: blood 4 weeks post-SBRT, at nephrectomy. Regarding treatment: 15 Gy SBRT to primary tumor, nephrectomy 4 weeks later. Profiled with immunoSEQ multiplex PCR; TCRdb holds only in-frame clones, not every one. The sample yields tens of thousands of clones, around four fifths seen once. The starting material was blood, obtained from a patient whose treatment included radiotherapy and nephrectomy. The receptors stem from a man aged 50-60 years with renal cell carcinoma.

V and J are TRBV27 and TRBJ1-1; the match to TRBD1 covers 7 bases. The CDR3 loop spans 14 amino acids. Trimming removed 5 bases from V and 3 bases from J; junction bases left unmatched: 6. Per germline, CDR1 MNHEY and CDR2 SMNVEV (reference sequence). In DNA form, the CDR3 reads TGTGCCAGCAGTCATGACAGGGAATACACTGAAGCTTTCTTT. As protein: CASSHDREYTEAFF.

The chain combines TRBV7-2 with TRBJ2-2, with TRBD1 as a possible D gene (6 bases). In germline, CDR1 is SGHTA, CDR2 FQGNSA. V dropped 2 bases and J dropped 5 bases, with 12 bases sitting between them. This CDR3 spans 15 amino acids. The CDR3 is CASSLTGSGTGELFF. The CDR3 nucleotides are TGTGCCAGCAGCTTAACAGGGAGTGGAACCGGGGAGCTGTTTTTT.

The chain recombines TRBV9 with TRBJ2-3; maybe TRBD2 (6 bases). V was trimmed by 5 bases and J by 2 bases, leaving 15 bases between them. CDR3 size: 15 residues. Germline V gives CDR1 SGDLS, CDR2 YYNGEE. The CDR3 reads CASSPGVFFTDTQYF. CDR3 nucleotide sequence: TGTGCCAGCAGTCCGGGGGTCTTCTTCACAGATACGCAGTATTTT.

This clone was detected a few times. V usage is TRBV5-6 and J usage is TRBJ2-5; D gene unclear. The CDR3 extends over 16 amino acids. The V gene lost 4 bases and the J gene lost 1 base, with 17 bases spanning the gap. Germline V gives CDR1 SGHDT, CDR2 YYEEEE. The CDR3 region has the DNA TGTGCCAGCAGCGAGATTGGGGTAATGATCCAAGAGACCCAGTACTTC. Protein: CASSEIGVMIQETQYF.

V is TRBV4-1 and J is TRBJ2-5; TRBD2 agrees at 7 bases. The germline V gene encodes CDR1 MGHRA and CDR2 YSYEKL. The trim removed 1 base at V and 1 base at J, leaving 0 bases unmatched. The CDR3 consists of 14 residues. The CDR3 DNA follows: TGCGCCAGCAGCCAAGGGACTAGCCAAGAGACCCAGTACTTC. Encoded protein: CASSQGTSQETQYF.

V usage is TRBV5-4 and J usage is TRBJ1-4; the match to TRBD1 covers 8 bases. Germline CDR1 is SGHNT and CDR2 is YYREEE (reference sequence). This CDR3 is built from 15 residues. J lost 8 bases, V lost 0 bases, and 6 bases had no gene match. For the CDR3, the DNA is TGTGCCAGCAGCTTGGCACAGGGGGTTGGAGAAAAACTGTTTTTT. Translated, it gives CASSLAQGVGEKLFF.

J is TRBJ1-4 and V is TRBV25-1; D is possibly TRBD1 (5 bases). From germline, CDR1 is MGHDK and CDR2 SYGVNS. The length of the CDR3 is 15 residues. The V and J ends lost 3 bases and 4 bases respectively, with 12 bases between them. This chain's CDR3 is CASSETRDGNEKLFF. In DNA, the CDR3 is TGTGCCAGCAGTGAGACCCGGGACGGTAATGAAAAACTGTTTTTT. Complete variable domain (other parts from reference TRBV25-1 and TRBJ1-4): EADIYQTPRYLVIGTGKKITLECSQTMGHDKMYWYQQDPGMELHLIHYSYGVNSTEKGDLSSESTVSRIRTEHFPLTLESARPSHTSQYLCASSETRDGNEKLFFGSGTQLSVL.

V is TRBV5-1 and J is TRBJ1-1; possible D gene TRBD1, 5 bases. Germline V gene data show CDR1 as SGHRS and CDR2 as YFSETQ. The CDR3 extends over 19 amino acids. The V and J ends lost 0 bases and 1 base respectively, with 22 bases between them. CDR3 nucleotide sequence: TGCGCCAGCAGCTTGGCCCGATATTGGGGACGGCCTTGGAACACTGAAGCTTTCTTT. It specifies CASSLARYWGRPWNTEAFF.

With respect to this clone: At one end, the junction sequence differs from germline, possibly due to a read error. J is TRBJ2-1 and V is TRBV7-7, with 7 positions matching TRBD1. The CDR3 is 15 residues long. The germline CDR1 and CDR2 sequences are SSHAT and FNYEAQ (reference sequence). The CDR3 DNA reads TGTGCTAGCAGCTTAGCCGGGCAGGGGGACAATGAGCAGTTCTTC. Amino acid sequence: CASSLAGQGDNEQFF.

The chain is built from TRBV29-1 and TRBJ1-2; 7 nucleotides align to TRBD1. CDR1 and CDR2 (germline): SQVTM, ANQGSEA. V gave up 2 bases and J gave up 5 bases; unmatched junction bases: 5. The CDR3 extends over 13 amino acids. The CDR3 region has the DNA TGCAGCGTTGAACCACTCAGGGGGTATGGCTACACCTTC. It codes for CSVEPLRGYGYTF.

This chain connects TRBV4-3 to TRBJ2-2; a possible D gene is TRBD2 (7 bases). V dropped 4 bases and J dropped 5 bases, with 20 bases sitting between them. Germline CDR1 and CDR2: LGHNA and YSLEER. The CDR3 is 17 residues long. CDR3 sequence: CASSLGWGGDTTGELFF. The CDR3 DNA follows: TGCGCCAGCAGCCTCGGATGGGGAGGGGACACTACCGGGGAGCTGTTTTTT.

The V call is TRBV6-1, the J call TRBJ2-1, with 10 bases aligning to TRBD2. CDR1 is MNHNS, CDR2 SASEGT, per germline. Trimming removed 7 bases from V and 6 bases from J; junction bases left unmatched: 9. This CDR3 region has 15 residues. The CDR3 DNA reads TGTGCCAGCACTTTTCTAGCGGGAGTCGGCAATGAGCAGTTCTTC. Encoded protein: CASTFLAGVGNEQFF.

This rearrangement joins TRBV29-1 to TRBJ2-5; tentative D call: TRBD2 (5 bases). CDR3 length: 13 residues. Trimming removed 3 bases at V and 4 bases at J, with 12 bases between. Germline CDR1 SQVTM, CDR2 ANQGSEA. CDR3 in amino acids: CSVELEAGETQYF. CDR3 bases: TGCAGCGTTGAGTTGGAGGCCGGAGAGACCCAGTACTTC.

This chain connects TRBV9 to TRBJ2-1; no clear D gene. Germline V gene lookup returns CDR1 SGDLS and CDR2 YYNGEE. The V end lost 0 bases, the J end lost 1 base, and 8 bases lay between the germline ends. The CDR3 consists of 15 residues. The DNA for the CDR3 is TGTGCCAGCAGCGTAGATTGGGGATCCTACAATGAGCAGTTCTTC. It translates to CASSVDWGSYNEQFF.

The chain is built from TRBV9 and TRBJ2-1; weak D call: TRBD2 (6 bases). The germline V and J ends were trimmed by 0 bases and 4 bases, with 11 bases remaining between them. Germline V gene sequence: CDR1 SGDLS, CDR2 YYNGEE. The CDR3 runs to 15 residues. CDR3 amino acids: CASSVEDSGYNEQFF. The CDR3 DNA follows: TGTGCCAGCAGCGTAGAGGATAGCGGATACAATGAGCAGTTCTTC.

The CDR3 here is CASSSGGSGYTF. Here the CDR3 DNA reads TGTGCCAGCAGTTCAGGGGGCAGTGGCTACACCTTC. This chain connects TRBV27 to TRBJ1-2; 8 positions agree with TRBD1. CDR1 and CDR2 (germline): MNHEY, SMNVEV (reference sequence). The V segment lost 4 bases and the J segment 7 bases; nucleotides outside the gene matches: 2. This CDR3 comprises 12 residues.

The CDR3, as DNA: TGCGCCAGCAGCCTAGAACCGACTCCTGGGACTGAAGCTTTCTTT. It is translated as CASSLEPTPGTEAFF. The gene calls are TRBV4-1 and TRBJ1-1, with unresolved D. Germline CDR1 MGHRA, CDR2 YSYEKL. The CDR3 runs 15 residues. Deletions cut 4 bases from V and 5 bases from J, with 17 bases between.

The chain employs TRBV2 and TRBJ2-5; D is unresolved. The CDR3 extends over 11 amino acids. Germline assignment: CDR1 SNHLY and CDR2 FYNNEI. V was pared by 1 base and J by 4 bases, with 1 base between. The DNA for the CDR3 is TGTGCCAGCAGTGAAGGAGAGACCCAGTACTTC. Its translation: CASSEGETQYF. The entire variable domain, with the rest obtained from reference TRBV2 and TRBJ2-5, is as follows: EPEVTQTPSHQVTQMGQEVILRCVPISNHLYFYWYRQILGQKVEFLVSFYNNEISEKSEIFDDQFSVERPDGSNFTLKIRSTKLEDSAMYFCASSEGETQYFGPGTRLLVL.

This chain joins TRBV11-3 and TRBJ2-2; no clear D gene. The CDR3 is made up of 14 amino acids. Trimming took 5 bases from V and 5 from J, leaving 12 bases between them. CDR1 and CDR2 from the germline V gene are SGHNT and YENEEA. The chain's CDR3 is CASSRSGVTGELFF. CDR3 nucleotide sequence: TGTGCCAGCAGCCGAAGTGGGGTAACCGGGGAGCTGTTTTTT.

This rearrangement joins TRBV6-6 to TRBJ2-7; TRBD1 aligns across 8 bases. The germline V gene has CDR1 MNHNY and CDR2 SVGAGI (reference sequence). Trimming removed 11 bases from V and 3 bases from J; junction bases left unmatched: 9. The CDR3 length is 13 residues. CDR3 loop: CAPKRGQDYEQYF. The CDR3 bases are TGTGCCCCAAAAAGGGGACAGGACTACGAGCAGTACTTC.

The chain carries TRBV30 and TRBJ2-5, with D perhaps TRBD2 (5 bases). Per germline, CDR1 GTSNPN and CDR2 SVGIG (reference sequence). V lost 0 bases to trimming and J lost 5 bases, with 10 bases between them. The CDR3 totals 13 residues. DNA for the CDR3: TGTGCCTGGAGTGTAAAGGGAGCGGAGACCCAGTACTTC. This gives the protein CAWSVKGAETQYF.

The rearrangement uses TRBV19 and TRBJ2-4; D ambiguous. Germline CDR1 is LNHDA and CDR2 is SQIVND (reference sequence). CDR3 size: 16 residues. V shed 3 bases and J shed 3 bases, with 15 bases lying between them. In DNA, the CDR3 is TGTGCCAGTAGTATGGGGTTGGGCCCTTTCAAAAACATTCAGTACTTC. It translates to CASSMGLGPFKNIQYF. The full variable domain, with the rest looked up from reference TRBV19 and TRBJ2-4, is DGGITQSPKYLFRKEGQNVTLSCEQNLNHDAMYWYRQDPGQGLRLIYYSQIVNDFQKGDIAEGYSVSREKKESFPLTVTSAQKNPTAFYLCASSMGLGPFKNIQYFGAGTRLSVL.

This clone was seen a few times. V usage is TRBV29-1 and J usage is TRBJ1-1; D remains unclear. The ends were cut back, 4 bases at V and 0 bases at J, with 9 bases in the middle. Germline V gives CDR1 SQVTM, CDR2 ANQGSEA. This CDR3 is built from 13 residues. The CDR3 loop reads CSVGGVLNTEAFF. For the CDR3, the DNA is TGCAGCGTTGGCGGGGTTTTGAACACTGAAGCTTTCTTT.

The V call is TRBV14, the J call TRBJ2-5; no definite D call. The CDR3 sequence is 12 residues long. Between the trimmed V and J ends, which lost 0 bases and 4 bases, there was a span of 3 bases. Germline assignment: CDR1 SGHDN and CDR2 FVKESK. CDR3: CASSQERETQYF. The CDR3, as DNA: TGTGCCAGCAGCCAAGAACGAGAGACCCAGTACTTC.

The gene calls are TRBV5-4 and TRBJ2-7; perhaps D is TRBD1 or TRBD2 (5 bases each). V shed 3 bases and J shed 0 bases, with 13 bases lying between them. The CDR3 runs to 15 residues. From germline, CDR1 is SGHNT and CDR2 YYREEE (reference sequence). The CDR3 DNA sequence: TGTGCCAGCAGCTCCCCGGGACGCCACTCCTACGAGCAGTACTTC. Residues: CASSSPGRHSYEQYF.

In DNA form, the CDR3 reads TGTGCCAGCAGCCCCCTTCGTAGGGGAAACACCATATATTTT. Translation: CASSPLRRGNTIYF. The V and J genes are TRBV7-9 and TRBJ1-3; D is unclear. V lost 5 bases and J lost 4, with 12 bases in between. Per the germline V gene, CDR1 is SEHNR and CDR2 is FQNEAQ (reference sequence). CDR3 size: 14 residues. The full variable domain, with the rest looked up from reference TRBV7-9 and TRBJ1-3, is DTGVSQNPRHKITKRGQNVTFRCDPISEHNRLYWYRQTLGQGPEFLTYFQNEAQLEKSRLLSDRFSAERPKGSFSTLEIQRTEQGDSAMYLCASSPLRRGNTIYFGEGSWLTVV.

V is TRBV25-1 and J is TRBJ2-7, with 9 bases identical to TRBD2. Trimming cost V 6 bases and J 0 bases; bases outside gene matches: 9. The CDR3 totals 16 residues. Germline V gene sequence: CDR1 MGHDK, CDR2 SYGVNS. For the CDR3, the DNA is TGTGCCAGCAGCGGGGCTAGCGGGACCCGCTCCTACGAGCAGTACTTC. Translated, it gives CASSGASGTRSYEQYF.

CDR3 amino acids: CASMQTEGNTIYF. The CDR3 nucleotides read TGCGCCAGCATGCAGACAGAAGGAAACACCATATATTTT. V is TRBV5-1 and J is TRBJ1-3; D is possibly TRBD1 (5 bases). Trimming pared 6 bases from V and 4 bases from J, leaving 11 bases between. The CDR3 consists of 13 residues. The germline V gene encodes CDR1 SGHRS and CDR2 YFSETQ. The full variable domain, completed using reference TRBV5-1 and TRBJ1-3, is KAGVTQTPRYLIKTRGQQVTLSCSPISGHRSVSWYQQTPGQGLQFLFEYFSETQRNKGNFPGRFSGRQFSNSRSEMNVSTLELGDSALYLCASMQTEGNTIYFGEGSWLTVV.